This TCR beta chain was captured in a study of cytomegalovirus exposure and HLA in healthy donors. General study points: Many donors carried some public TCRs, although rarity characterized most TCR sequences. Later findings reportedly placed an Asian-associated ancestry cluster below the approximately 670-donor mean for N-insertions. Earlier analysis yielded a pattern in which most TCR beta V segments were productive about 90% or about 30% of the time.

Points on this clone: The antigen remains undetermined.

The PCR was carried out with 60 Vbeta primers and 13 Jbeta primers. In the source study's methods: In a later analysis, of some 80 million unique beta chains, roughly 10 million appeared in at least two donors. Sequencing used immunoSEQ multiplex PCR; TCRdb keeps in-frame clones, though not all of them. V and J calls and clone size are given by that table; D and trimming were obtained from the DNA. Counted here are 150,000 to 200,000 clones, 68% occurring once; the ten biggest clones make up approximately 4.5%. Germline CDR1 is SGHVS and CDR2 is FQNEAQ. The CDR3 spans 15 residues. V trimming: 1 base; J trimming: 6 bases; junction bases outside the gene matches: 6.

The sample was PBMCs. J is TRBJ1-5 and V is TRBV7-8, with TRBD1 matching 7 bases. This receptor was identified in a woman between 18 and 30 years old in good health and CMV-seropositive. The CDR3: CASSLDLAGGQPQHF. Here the CDR3 DNA reads TGTGCCAGCAGCTTAGATCTCGCAGGGGGTCAGCCCCAGCATTTT.